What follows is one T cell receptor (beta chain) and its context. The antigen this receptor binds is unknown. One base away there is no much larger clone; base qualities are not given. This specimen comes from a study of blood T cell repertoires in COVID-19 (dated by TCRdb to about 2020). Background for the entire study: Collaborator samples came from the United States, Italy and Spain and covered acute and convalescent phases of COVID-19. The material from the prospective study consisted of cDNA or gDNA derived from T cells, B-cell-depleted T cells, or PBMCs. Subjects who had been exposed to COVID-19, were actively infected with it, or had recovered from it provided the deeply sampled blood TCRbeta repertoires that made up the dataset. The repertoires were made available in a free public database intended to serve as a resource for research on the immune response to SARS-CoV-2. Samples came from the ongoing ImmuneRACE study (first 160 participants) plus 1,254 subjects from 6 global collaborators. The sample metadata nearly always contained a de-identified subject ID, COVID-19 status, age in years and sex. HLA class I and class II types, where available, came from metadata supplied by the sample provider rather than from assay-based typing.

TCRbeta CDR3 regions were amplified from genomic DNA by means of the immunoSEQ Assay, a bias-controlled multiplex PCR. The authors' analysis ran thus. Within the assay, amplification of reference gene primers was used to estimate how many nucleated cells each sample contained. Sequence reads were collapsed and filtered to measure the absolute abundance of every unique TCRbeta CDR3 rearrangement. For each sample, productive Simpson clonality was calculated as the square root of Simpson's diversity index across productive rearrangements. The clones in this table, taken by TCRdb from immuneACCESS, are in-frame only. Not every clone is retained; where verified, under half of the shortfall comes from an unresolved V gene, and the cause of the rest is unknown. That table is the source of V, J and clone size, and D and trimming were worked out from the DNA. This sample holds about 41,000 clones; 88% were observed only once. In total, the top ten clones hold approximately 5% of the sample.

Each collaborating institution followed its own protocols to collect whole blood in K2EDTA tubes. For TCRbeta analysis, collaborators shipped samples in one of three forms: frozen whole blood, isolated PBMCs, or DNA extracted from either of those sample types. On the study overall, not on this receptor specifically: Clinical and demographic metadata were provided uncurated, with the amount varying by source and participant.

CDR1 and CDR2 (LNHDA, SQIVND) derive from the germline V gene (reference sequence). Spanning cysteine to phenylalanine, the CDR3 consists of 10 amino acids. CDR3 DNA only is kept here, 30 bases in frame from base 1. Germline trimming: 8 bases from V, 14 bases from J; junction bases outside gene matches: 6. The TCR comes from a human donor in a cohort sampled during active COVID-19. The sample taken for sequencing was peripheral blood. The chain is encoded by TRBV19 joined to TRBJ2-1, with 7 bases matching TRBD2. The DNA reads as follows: TGTGCCAGTGGGAGCGGGAATAAGTTCTTC. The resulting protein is CASGSGNKFF.